The entry that follows covers one T cell receptor (beta chain) sequence. Its target is unknown. The time point denotes: blood 2 weeks post-SBRT. The treatment is: 15 Gy SBRT to primary tumor, nephrectomy 4 weeks later. Clear cell pathology was present in this patient's renal cell carcinoma. The assay was immunoSEQ multiplex PCR, and TCRdb's table has in-frame clones only and misses some. The sample lists more than 150,000 clones; around 90% were seen once. The source of the sample is a study of radiation and T cells in renal cell carcinoma. Study findings and constraints: Without pretreatment biopsies, baseline tumor clonotype presence was undetermined. In blood, top tumor clones expanded by 2 weeks, shrinking by 4.

The receptor was isolated from a woman aged 45-59 years with renal cell carcinoma. Sequencing was performed on blood, taken from a patient whose treatment included radiotherapy and nephrectomy.

CDR3 residues: CATSRDLTDYGYTF. Here the CDR3 DNA reads TGTGCCACCAGCAGAGATCTCACAGACTATGGCTACACCTTC. V is TRBV15 and J is TRBJ1-2; D gene unclear. The length of the CDR3 is 14 residues. CDR1 LNHNV and CDR2 YYDKDF come from the germline V gene (reference sequence). The ends were cut back, 0 bases at V and 3 bases at J, with 8 bases in the middle.